These T cell receptor beta chains were read from a single sample in a study of T cells in Graves' hyperthyroidism and ophthalmopathy. TCRdb passed the multiplex PCR reads through MiXCR, listing each CDR3 protein once. The data show approximately 520,000 distinct CDR3 sequences, more than 20% seen once. The sample taken for sequencing was blood. The receptors stem from a man aged 18 to 29 with Graves' hyperthyroidism. Both conserved end residues are part of each CDR3. D genes are given only for firm matches. Only part of the rows carry a size: once, few, many, or a class if the clone is expanded.

len	d_gene	abundance	v_gene	j_gene	CDR3nt	CDR3aa
13	.	.	TRBV29-1	TRBJ2-7	TGCAGCGTTGAAAAGGACTCCTCCTACGAGCAGTACTTC	CSVEKDSSYEQYF
16	.	many	TRBV28	TRBJ1-1	TGTGCCAGCAGTTCCTCCTTTGACAGGTTTAACACTGAAGCTTTCTTT	CASSSSFDRFNTEAFF
19	TRBD1	many	TRBV27	TRBJ2-3	TGTGCCAGCAGTTTCATACACGGGGGACAGGGGAAATTCACAGATACGCAGTATTTT	CASSFIHGGQGKFTDTQYF
17	.	few	TRBV12-3/TRBV12-4	TRBJ1-6	TGTGCCAGCAGCCGACTTCCCGGGACAACGTATAATTCACCCCTCCACTTT	CASSRLPGTTYNSPLHF
13	.	.	TRBV29-1	TRBJ2-7	TGCAGCGTTGAGAGAGGTGGGACCTACGAGCAGTACTTC	CSVERGGTYEQYF
14	.	.	TRBV12-5	TRBJ1-5	TGTGCTAGTGGTTTGGGAATTAGCAATCAGCCCCAGCATTTT	CASGLGISNQPQHF
13	TRBD1	many	TRBV2	TRBJ1-2	TGTGCCAGCACCAGGGGGTTTAACTATGGCTACACCTTC	CASTRGFNYGYTF
12	.	few	TRBV29-1	TRBJ2-5	TGCAGCGTTGATACGTATGGGGAGACCCAGTACTTC	CSVDTYGETQYF
18	TRBD1	.	TRBV11-2	TRBJ1-1	TGTGCCAGCAGCCAACTCGGGACAGGGGGCGTATTGAACACTGAAGCTTTCTTT	CASSQLGTGGVLNTEAFF
16	.	once	TRBV28	TRBJ2-5	TGTGCCAGCAGTTATACGGACGCCCCCAGTCAAGAGACCCAGTACTTC	CASSYTDAPSQETQYF
15	TRBD2	.	TRBV12-3/TRBV12-4	TRBJ2-7	TGTGCCAGCAGGGGACGGGGGGGAGCCCCCTACGAGCAGTACTTC	CASRGRGGAPYEQYF
14	TRBD1	few	TRBV28	TRBJ1-1	TGTGCCAGCAGGCGACAGGGATGGGGCACTGAAGCTTTCTTT	CASRRQGWGTEAFF
14	.	many	TRBV28	TRBJ2-7	TGTGCCAGCAGTCCCATTGACAGGTGGGGCGAGCAGTACTTC	CASSPIDRWGEQYF
15	TRBD1	many	TRBV2	TRBJ1-2	TGTGCCAGCAGTGCGAAACAGGGGGCTGACTATGGCTACACCTTC	CASSAKQGADYGYTF
11	.	many	TRBV12-3/TRBV12-4	TRBJ1-1	TGTGCCAGCACCCTGAGGGCTGAAGCTTTCTTT	CASTLRAEAFF
18	.	many	TRBV5-1	TRBJ1-2	TGCGCCAGCAGCCCCGTAGGGCCTCAGGGACTGGCCGGCTATGGCTACACCTTC	CASSPVGPQGLAGYGYTF
12	.	.	TRBV7-9	TRBJ1-1	TGTGCCGGCAGCCCGGGGGACACTGAAGCTTTCTTT	CAGSPGDTEAFF
14	.	.	TRBV6-1	TRBJ2-5	TGTGCCAGCAGTGCGTACAGGGTCCGAGAGACCCAGTACTTC	CASSAYRVRETQYF
15	.	many	TRBV9	TRBJ2-2	TGTGCCAGCAGCGTAGAAGACAGCAGTACCGGGGAGCTGTTTTTT	CASSVEDSSTGELFF
14	.	many	TRBV6-1	TRBJ2-7	TGCGCCAGCAGCCAAGGACTGAGCTCCTACGAGCAGTACTTC	CASSQGLSSYEQYF
14	.	.	TRBV9	TRBJ1-2	TGTGCCAGCAGACGGGGGGGATCGGCCGATGGCTACACCTTC	CASRRGGSADGYTF
14	.	.	TRBV12-3/TRBV12-4	TRBJ1-2	TGTGCCAGCAGTTTAATAGGACAGAACTATGGCTACACCTTC	CASSLIGQNYGYTF
14	.	.	TRBV20-1	TRBJ2-5	TGCAGTGCTAGGGGGCCCGGGGGTCAAGAGACCCAGTACTTC	CSARGPGGQETQYF
14	.	many	TRBV6-2/TRBV6-3	TRBJ2-2	TGTGCCAGCAGTTACACAGTTAACACCGGGGAGCTGTTTTTT	CASSYTVNTGELFF
16	.	.	TRBV6-1	TRBJ1-5	TGTGCCAGCAGTAAAACCCAGGACATCCTCAATCAGCCCCAGCATTTT	CASSKTQDILNQPQHF
12	TRBD1	few	TRBV2	TRBJ2-7	TGTGCCAGCGTGGGACAGTCCTACGAGCAGTACTTC	CASVGQSYEQYF
16	TRBD2	.	TRBV7-8	TRBJ2-2	TGTGCCAGCAGCGCCCTCGGGGGGAGCTTCACCGGGGAGCTGTTTTTT	CASSALGGSFTGELFF
15	.	many	TRBV2	TRBJ1-2	TGTGCCAGCAGTGAAATTGGGGTCACCGGCTATGGCTACACCTTC	CASSEIGVTGYGYTF
15	.	many	TRBV28	TRBJ1-1	TGTGCCAGCAGTTTAGGGTGGGAGGTTAACACTGAAGCTTTCTTT	CASSLGWEVNTEAFF
15	TRBD1	.	TRBV4-1	TRBJ2-7	TGCGCCAGCAGCCAAGAAGAGACAGGGGCCAGCGAGCAGTACTTC	CASSQEETGASEQYF
14	.	.	TRBV9	TRBJ1-1	TGTGCCAGCAGCCCAGGCGGGGGGCGGCCTGAAGCTTTCTTT	CASSPGGGRPEAFF